This T cell receptor (beta chain) emerged from a study of T cell responses to AZD1222 COVID-19 vaccine (dated by TCRdb to 2020 to 2022). Background for the entire study: A total of just over 230 trial participants underwent TCR sequencing, of whom around 200 received two doses of AZD1222 and some 25 received two doses of the MenACWY control vaccine. Trial participants were enrolled into age subgroups of 18-55, 56-69 and 70-plus years, which contained roughly 140, 27 and 60 TCR-sequenced participants, respectively. The research as a whole found: Because no day 14 peak-response samples were available, the repertoires could be characterized only after the peak T cell response. Vaccine-associated CD4 TCRs spanned the whole spike protein, with dominant responses in regions 160-218 and 743-854. A significant rise in spike-specific TCR breadth and depth was observed after two AZD1222 doses relative to day 0 and relative to MenACWY recipients. Participants were mostly white British and included more females than males, and it was suggested by the authors that clonal diversity may have been underestimated. Reportedly, almost half of the unique spike-specific TCRs recognized epitopes lying outside the regions that are mutated in the B.1.351 and B.1.1.7 variants. In the small 56-69-year group, the increase in depth fell short of significance, most likely because of low power. Conclusions about previously exposed vaccinees are limited because only a handful of AZD1222 recipients were SARS-CoV-2 seropositive at baseline.

The sample's time point label, in plain terms: about 28 days (+/-7) after the second vaccine dose. AZD1222 recipients whose second dose came at about 4 weeks and those whose second dose came at about 12 weeks were combined into one group, since spike-specific TCR depth and breadth did not differ between the two schedules. Vaccinee samples were obtained from the UK trials COV001 and COV002, which included a single-blind randomized controlled phase 2/3 trial of AZD1222 (ChAdOx1 nCoV-19) in healthy adults. For TCRbeta chain sequencing, PBMC samples were collected from trial participants at day 0 and at day 28 after the second dose. The CDR3 regions of human TCRbeta chains were subjected to immunosequencing. Per the original workflow: TCRs in the repertoires were compared against a reference library of SARS-CoV-2-specific TCRs that had been generated with the MIRA antigen-specificity platform. Breadth was defined as the fraction of unique TCRs that were SARS-CoV-2-associated. Depth was defined as the fraction of total T cells that were SARS-CoV-2-associated. Using the MIRA data, every spike-specific TCR was mapped to the spike region that the TCR reacted to and assigned to either a CD4 or a CD8 class. Log10-transformed breadth and depth values were compared by one-way ANOVA with Sidak's multiple comparisons tests. TCRdb mirrors the immuneACCESS table, restricted to in-frame sequences. Some clones are absent from its copies; in checked studies, under half trace to an unresolved V gene, and the reason for the others is unknown. Clone size and the V and J calls come from that table; the DNA yielded D and trimming. Recorded for this sample are 100,000 to 140,000 clones; 85% to 95% of them occurred a single time. The leading ten clones occupy about 6.8% of the sample.

Here V drops 0 bases and J drops 7 bases, and the junction holds 1 base not matched to any gene. The CDR3 numbers 13 residues from cysteine through phenylalanine. The only DNA kept is the CDR3, 39 bases in frame from the first base. The germline V gene gives CDR1 as SGHRS and CDR2 as YFSETQ. In regard to this clone: The antigen it recognizes is unknown. Within one base of it there is no much larger clone, and no base qualities were kept.

The chain links TRBV5-1 with TRBJ1-5; TRBD1 agrees with 7 junctional bases. The source is an adult who received the AZD1222 COVID-19 vaccine. The sequencing used peripheral blood, collected 28 days after the second AZD1222 dose. Read as DNA, the sequence is TGCGCCAGCAGCTTGGGACAGGGCCAGCCCCAGCATTTT. The resulting protein is CASSLGQGQPQHF.